A selection of T cell receptor beta chains follows, all from one sample in a study of blood T cell repertoires in COVID-19. Using immunoSEQ multiplex PCR, the repertoire was profiled, and TCRdb retains in-frame clones only, with some absent. The sample lists about 280,000 clones; roughly 90% were seen once. Material: peripheral blood. All receptors derive from a man aged 18 to 29 with active or convalescent COVID-19. The CDR3 runs from the conserved cysteine through the conserved F or W.

CDR3aa | v_gene | len | j_gene
CASSHGQEAFF | TRBV7-9 | 11 | TRBJ1-1
CASSQSIPGQGFSIPGHYGYTF | TRBV4-3 | 22 | TRBJ1-2
CASSPLRDRAAEAFF | TRBV18 | 15 | TRBJ1-1
CASSQGWGGVNTEAFF | TRBV4-1 | 16 | TRBJ1-1
CASSQTQGLNTEAFF | TRBV6-2/TRBV6-3 | 15 | TRBJ1-1
CASSLSGSGRLDSPLHF | TRBV28 | 17 | TRBJ1-6
CASSPIGGGIQYF | TRBV18 | 13 | TRBJ2-4
CASRKGKGQGTNIQYF | TRBV7-2 | 16 | TRBJ2-4
CATSRGVTGGAGQPQHF | TRBV15 | 17 | TRBJ1-5
CASSHYLATEQFF | TRBV4-1 | 13 | TRBJ2-1
CASSLFGRLGTGSNQPQHF | TRBV7-9 | 19 | TRBJ1-5